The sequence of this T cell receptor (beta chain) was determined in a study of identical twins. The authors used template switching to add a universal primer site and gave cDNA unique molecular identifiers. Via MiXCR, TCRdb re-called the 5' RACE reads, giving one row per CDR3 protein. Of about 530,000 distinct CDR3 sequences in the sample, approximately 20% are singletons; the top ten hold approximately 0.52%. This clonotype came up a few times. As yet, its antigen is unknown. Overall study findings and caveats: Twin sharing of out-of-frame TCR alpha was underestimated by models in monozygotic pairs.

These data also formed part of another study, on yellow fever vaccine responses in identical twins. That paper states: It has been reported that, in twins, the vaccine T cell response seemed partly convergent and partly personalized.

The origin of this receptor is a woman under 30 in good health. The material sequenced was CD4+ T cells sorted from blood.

The CDR3 is CASSFGTRTGQYF. The CDR3 DNA reads TGTGCCAGCAGTTTTGGGACACGGACGGGGCAGTACTTC. The chain employs TRBV12-3 or TRBV12-4 and TRBJ2-7; weak D call: TRBD1 (6 bases). CDR3 length: 13 amino acids. The V and J ends lost 3 bases and 9 bases respectively, with 15 bases between them.